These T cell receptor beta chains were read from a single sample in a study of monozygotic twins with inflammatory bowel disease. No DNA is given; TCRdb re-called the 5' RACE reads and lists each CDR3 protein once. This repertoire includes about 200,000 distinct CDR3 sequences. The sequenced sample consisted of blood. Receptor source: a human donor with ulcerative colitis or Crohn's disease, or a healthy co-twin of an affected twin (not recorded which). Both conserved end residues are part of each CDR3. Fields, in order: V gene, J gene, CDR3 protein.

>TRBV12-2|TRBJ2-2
CASRLLATANTGELFF
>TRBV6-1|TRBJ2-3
CRSGGGLGSDTQYF
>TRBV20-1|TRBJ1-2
CSASGTGMLGGYTF
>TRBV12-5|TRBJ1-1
CASGKGTEAFF
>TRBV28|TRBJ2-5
CASLAGGLETQYF
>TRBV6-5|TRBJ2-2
CASSIGNTGELFF
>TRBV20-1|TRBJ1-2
CSARDRGETHGYTF
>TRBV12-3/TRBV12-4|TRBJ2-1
CASSITSGRASEQFF
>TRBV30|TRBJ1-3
CAWSGPRNTIYF
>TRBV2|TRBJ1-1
CASSEAGNEDTEAFF
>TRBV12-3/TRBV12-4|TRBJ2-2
CASRLAGDLGELFF
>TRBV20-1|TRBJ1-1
CSALQGLNTEAFF
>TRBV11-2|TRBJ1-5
CASSLTGVQPQHF
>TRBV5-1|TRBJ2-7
CASSLQPGQISYEQYF
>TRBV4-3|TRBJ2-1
CASSQGGGGRAGNEQFF
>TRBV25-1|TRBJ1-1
CASSREGALGTEAFF
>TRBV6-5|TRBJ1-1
CASKRGPNTEAFF
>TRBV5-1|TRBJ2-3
CASSLESSWGGEYF
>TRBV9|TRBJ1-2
CASGSENYGYTF
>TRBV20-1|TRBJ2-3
CSASSGLAGDTQYF
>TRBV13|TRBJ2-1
CAGESGTDNEQFF
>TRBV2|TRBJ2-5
CASRGVRETQYF
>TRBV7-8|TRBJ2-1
CASSFGQGVRNEQFF
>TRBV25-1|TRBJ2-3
CASSTPLGFADTQYF
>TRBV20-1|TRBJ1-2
CSAQSPANYGYTF
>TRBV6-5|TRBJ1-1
CASSYYSSPEMNTEAFF
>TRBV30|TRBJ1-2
CAWSGQAGGYTF
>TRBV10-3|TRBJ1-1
CAISGSMNTEAFF
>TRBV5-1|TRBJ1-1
CASSLGSPTEAFF
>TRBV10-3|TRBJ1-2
CAISDGGTGEYGYTF
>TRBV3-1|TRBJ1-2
CASSPWQVNYGYTF
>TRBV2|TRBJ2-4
CASNEQGKNIQYF
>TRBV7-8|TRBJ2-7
CASSWSTGLHEQYF
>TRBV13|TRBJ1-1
CASSPGQAGTEAFF
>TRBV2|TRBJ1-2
CASRARDRVNHYGYTF
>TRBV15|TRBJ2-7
CATSTQGQGQGEQYF
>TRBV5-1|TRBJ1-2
CASSLEWTIDYGYTF
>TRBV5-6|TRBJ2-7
CASSLRRISSYEQYF
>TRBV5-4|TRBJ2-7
CASSFSVSSYEQYF
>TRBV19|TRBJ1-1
CASSIADTWGTEAFF
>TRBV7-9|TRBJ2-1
CASTTTSPPSNEQFF
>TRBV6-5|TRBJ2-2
CASSKGVGELFF